The present entry profiles one T cell receptor (beta chain) with its context. Its antigen remains unidentified. Trimming cost V 8 bases and J 6 bases, with 11 bases left between them. The CDR3 loop spans 12 amino acids. Germline V gene sequence: CDR1 SNHLY, CDR2 FYNNEI. Using a J-beta primer mix together with a sample-barcoded 5' primer, a second PCR was run for roughly 7 to 11 cycles. TCRdb re-called the 5' RACE reads through MiXCR, storing one row per CDR3 protein. The sample includes about 570,000 distinct CDR3 sequences, roughly 29% seen only once; the top ten take approximately 17%. This sample is drawn from a study of blood T cells in healthy people across ages. Findings of the study overall: Long-lived donors carried more naive CD4+ cells and greater diversity than aged donors. CMV infection status of these donors was not known.

Sequencing was carried out using blood. The rearrangement joins TRBV2 to TRBJ2-1; D unclear. The sequence came from a woman in her seventies in good health. Here the CDR3 reads CASGTVSNEQFF. Here the CDR3 DNA reads TGTGCCAGCGGTACAGTCTCCAATGAGCAGTTCTTC.